This T cell receptor beta chain was sequenced for a study of blood T cells in healthy people across ages. Study results and caveats: From one million sequenced T cells, diversity estimates were lower bounds.

A remark on this clonotype: The antigen is not known.

This CDR3 spans 16 amino acids. Germline CDR1 and CDR2: MNHNS and SASEGT. Germline trimming cut 2 bases from V and 0 bases from J; bases unmatched to any gene: 3. Caucasian individuals from Russia who were healthy and aged roughly 6 to 95 acted as donors. PCR was performed a second time for roughly 6 to 12 cycles using a sample-barcoded 5' primer and a J-beta primer mix. Every sample produced at least 2.5 million CDR3-containing paired-end reads. A single record per CDR3 protein comes from TCRdb applying MiXCR to the 5' RACE reads. The sample has hundreds of thousands of distinct CDR3 sequences; 20% to 25% are singletons.

V and J are TRBV6-1 and TRBJ2-4; 8 bases agree with TRBD1. This clonotype was obtained from a man between 65 and 85 years old in good health. Material for sequencing was blood. The CDR3 sequence: CASSEQGALAKNIQYF. The CDR3 DNA reads TGTGCCAGCAGTGAACAGGGGGCACTAGCCAAAAACATTCAGTACTTC.